This entry describes one T cell receptor beta chain. Its specificity is not known. The data derive from a study of OX40 agonist ivuxolimab in advanced cancers. Looking at the study overall: Hepatocellular carcinoma, melanoma, renal cell or head and neck cancer affected the dose-escalation patients. Aged 23 to 79 with a mean of approximately 60 years, they were around 79% male. The study's findings and limits: Expanded peripheral T cell antigen specificity was not determined. On average, CD8+ T cells had more expanded clones than CD4+.

CDR1 is LNHNV, CDR2 YYDKDF, per germline (reference sequence). CDR3 length: 16 amino acids. Trimming pared 3 bases from V and 0 bases from J, leaving 11 bases between. Profiling relied on immunoSEQ multiplex PCR, and the TCRdb table lists in-frame clones only, not all of them. The sample carries about 58,000 clones, 88% recorded once. The sequence came from an adult with an advanced solid tumor such as melanoma, head and neck, liver or kidney cancer. The chain combines TRBV15 with TRBJ2-2; D is perhaps TRBD2 (6 bases). Specimen: CD4+ or CD8+ T cells sorted from blood, collected in a trial of the OX40 agonist ivuxolimab. CDR3 in amino acids: CATSRGTGANTGELFF. The CDR3 nucleotides are TGTGCCACCAGCAGGGGGACGGGAGCGAACACCGGGGAGCTGTTTTTT.